What follows are 3 T cell receptor beta chains derived from one specimen sequenced in a study of T cells in Graves' hyperthyroidism and ophthalmopathy. TCR beta CDR3 region amplification was performed from RNA transcripts. An initial round of RT-PCR targeting the TCR CDR3 relied on the HTBI primer set. TCRdb ran MiXCR on the multiplex PCR reads and lists one entry per CDR3 protein. The repertoire includes more than 300,000 distinct CDR3 sequences, 13% of them detected once, and 9.2% sits in the top ten. The specimen was blood. These receptor sequences come from a woman aged 18-29 years with Graves' hyperthyroidism.

At least ten counts were recorded for this clonotype. The chain carries TRBV11-3 and TRBJ2-3, with D perhaps assigned TRBD1 or TRBD2 (5 bases each). V was cut by 0 bases and J by 4 bases, with 11 bases left in between. The CDR3 is made up of 15 amino acids. CDR1 and CDR2 (germline): SGHNT, YENEEA. The CDR3 region is CASSLEGLGADTQYF. The CDR3 DNA is TGTGCCAGCAGCTTAGAAGGCCTGGGGGCAGATACGCAGTATTTT.

This clonotype was seen repeatedly, ten times or more. The chain carries TRBV10-2 and TRBJ1-1; D unresolved. Germline V CDR1 and CDR2: WSHSY, SAAADI. There are 13 residues in the CDR3. The ends were cut back, 5 bases at V and 0 bases at J, with 7 bases in the middle. The CDR3 region has the DNA TGCGCCAGCAGTCAACAGATGAACACTGAAGCTTTCTTT. The encoded protein is CASSQQMNTEAFF.

The CDR3 region has the DNA TGCAGTGCCATCCACAGGGGGGTTTGGGAGACCCAGTACTTC. Protein product: CSAIHRGVWETQYF. J is TRBJ2-5 and V is TRBV20-1, with TRBD1 matching over 8 bases. The CDR3 is made up of 14 amino acids. Germline values: CDR1 DFQATT, CDR2 SNEGSKA (reference sequence). V shed 6 bases, J shed 5 bases, and the junction held 11 bases outside the gene matches.